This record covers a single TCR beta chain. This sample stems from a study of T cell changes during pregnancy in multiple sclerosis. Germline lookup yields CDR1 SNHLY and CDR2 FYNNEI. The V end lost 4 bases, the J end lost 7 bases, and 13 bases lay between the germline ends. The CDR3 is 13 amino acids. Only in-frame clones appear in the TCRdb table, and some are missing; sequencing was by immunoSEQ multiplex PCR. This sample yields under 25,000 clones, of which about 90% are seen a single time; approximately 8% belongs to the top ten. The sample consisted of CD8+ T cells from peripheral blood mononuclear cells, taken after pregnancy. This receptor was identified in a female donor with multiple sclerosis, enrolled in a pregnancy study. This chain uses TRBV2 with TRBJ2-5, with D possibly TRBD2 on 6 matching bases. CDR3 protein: CASSVGGEGTQYF. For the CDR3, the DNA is TGTGCCAGCAGTGTCGGAGGGGAAGGGACCCAGTACTTC.